The 28 T cell receptor beta chains presented below share a single source sample, sequenced in a study of lymphopenia after photon versus proton radiotherapy. Sequenced by immunoSEQ multiplex PCR; TCRdb stores in-frame clones only, minus some. Of more than 4,000 clones listed, 60% to 80% were seen once; the top ten hold 45% to 55%. The specimen was peripheral blood, collected from a patient treated with proton-based radiotherapy. The source of these receptors is a man older than 75 with esophageal cancer.

There are a few counts of this clone. This sequence joins TRBV5-1 and TRBJ2-2; 9 bases fit TRBD1. J lost 6 bases, V lost 2 bases, and 11 bases had no gene match. This CDR3 is 17 amino acids long. Germline lookup yields CDR1 SGHRS and CDR2 YFSETQ. The CDR3 sequence is CASSLGRTGDGAGELFF. The DNA for the CDR3 is TGCGCCAGCAGCTTAGGCCGGACAGGGGACGGAGCCGGGGAGCTGTTTTTT.

This chain connects TRBV7-6 to TRBJ2-5, with 13 nucleotides matching TRBD2. The J call may be mistaken, given a closer DNA end match to TRBJ2-7. Germline-derived CDR1 and CDR2 are SGHVS and FNYEAQ. CDR3 length: 15 amino acids. The CDR3, as DNA: TGTGCCAGCAGCTCAGGACTAGCGGGAGTCAGCGAGCAGTACTTC. This encodes CASSSGLAGVSEQYF.

The V and J genes are TRBV6-6 and TRBJ2-2; D is unclear. Germline V gene sequence: CDR1 MNHNY, CDR2 SVGAGI (reference sequence). This CDR3 spans 12 amino acids. Trimming took 7 bases from V and 7 from J, leaving 10 bases between them. Here the CDR3 reads CASTNMDGELFF. Written as DNA, the CDR3 is TGTGCCAGCACTAACATGGACGGGGAGCTGTTTTTT.

This clone is hyperexpanded by share. The sample has other DNA sequences that encode this CDR3 too. This chain joins TRBV11-3 and TRBJ1-1; D may be TRBD1 (5 bases). Germline values: CDR1 SGHNT, CDR2 YENEEA. V lost 0 bases and J lost 1, with 9 bases in between. The CDR3 sequence is 15 residues long. Here the CDR3 reads CASSLDLTGNTEAFF. The CDR3 bases are TGTGCCAGCAGCTTAGATTTAACAGGGAACACTGAAGCTTTCTTT.

The genes are TRBV7-2 and TRBJ1-6; D gene unclear. The V end was cut by 0 bases, the J end by 7 bases, with 16 bases between. This CDR3 has 17 residues. From germline, CDR1 is SGHTA and CDR2 FQGNSA. For the CDR3, the DNA is TGTGCCAGCAGCTTAGCGCTAACGGCTACAGTCAATTCACCCCTCCACTTT. Its protein is CASSLALTATVNSPLHF.

V usage is TRBV29-1 and J usage is TRBJ2-2; 8 bases fit TRBD1. Germline loops: CDR1 SQVTM, CDR2 ANQGSEA. The CDR3 length is 14 residues. V was pared by 7 bases and J by 4 bases, with 8 bases of the junction left unmatched. The CDR3 DNA is TGCAGCGGGGGGACAGGTCTGACCACCGGGGAGCTGTTTTTT. This translates into CSGGTGLTTGELFF.

V usage is TRBV7-2 and J usage is TRBJ2-1; 13 bases map to TRBD2. V shed 5 bases, J shed 5 bases, and the junction held 3 bases outside the gene matches. The germline CDR1 and CDR2 sequences are SGHTA and FQGNSA. There are 15 residues in the CDR3. In nucleotides, the CDR3 is TGTGCCAGCAGCCGGGGACTAGCGGGGAACAATGAGCAGTTCTTC. Its translation is CASSRGLAGNNEQFF.

This clone came up a few times. Other DNA sequences of this sample code for an identical CDR3. The chain is built from TRBV25-1 and TRBJ2-2; 13 bases match TRBD2. The J segment lost 1 base and the V segment lost 3 bases, leaving 5 bases of the junction unmatched. Per germline, CDR1 MGHDK and CDR2 SYGVNS. This CDR3 region has 18 residues. Here the CDR3 reads CASSDLLAGGQNTGELFF. CDR3 sequence (DNA): TGTGCCAGCAGTGACCTACTAGCGGGGGGGCAGAACACCGGGGAGCTGTTTTTT.

J is TRBJ2-5 and V is TRBV6-1; 7 nucleotides match TRBD2. CDR3 length: 15 residues. With V trimmed by 3 bases and J by 3 bases, 7 bases remained unmatched. Germline V gene data show CDR1 as MNHNS and CDR2 as SASEGT. DNA of the CDR3: TGTGCCAGCAGTGAGTCCACGGGAGGTAAAGAGACCCAGTACTTC. Translation gives CASSESTGGKETQYF.

This chain uses TRBV19 with TRBJ2-5, with D possibly matching TRBD2 (7 bases). The ends were cut back, 1 base at V and 4 bases at J, with 16 bases in the middle. This CDR3 region has 16 residues. CDR1 is LNHDA, CDR2 SQIVND, per germline (reference sequence). CDR3 in DNA: TGTGCCAGTAGTATAGGGGGGGGCCTCGATCTAGAGACCCAGTACTTC. Its protein is CASSIGGGLDLETQYF.

The chain is built from TRBV7-9 and TRBJ2-1; maybe TRBD2 (6 bases). The CDR3 is 15 amino acids. The V end was cut by 5 bases, the J end by 6 bases, with 17 bases between. The germline V gene encodes CDR1 SEHNR and CDR2 FQNEAQ (reference sequence). Here the CDR3 reads CASSPPGSRRNEQFF. DNA for the CDR3: TGTGCCAGCAGCCCCCCCGGGAGCCGGCGCAATGAGCAGTTCTTC.

This rearrangement joins TRBV7-2 to TRBJ1-5; TRBD1 aligns across 7 bases. The CDR3 runs to 15 residues. The germline V gene has CDR1 SGHTA and CDR2 FQGNSA. Trimming at V came to 5 bases and at J to 1 base, leaving 5 bases not matched to a gene. The CDR3 region has the DNA TGTGCCAGCAGCCCGCGACAGGGAAGCAATCAGCCCCAGCATTTT. Translated, it gives CASSPRQGSNQPQHF.

The chain recombines TRBV9 with TRBJ1-6; 7 positions match TRBD1. The junction had 6 bases not matched to a gene; V was cut back by 4 bases and J by 8 bases. Germline-derived CDR1 and CDR2 are SGDLS and YYNGEE. CDR3 length: 14 residues. CDR3 protein: CASSLVDRDSPLHF. CDR3 nucleotide sequence: TGTGCCAGCAGCTTAGTAGACAGGGATTCACCCCTCCACTTT.

V usage is TRBV5-4 and J usage is TRBJ2-1, with D unresolved. Germline V CDR1 and CDR2: SGHNT, YYREEE (reference sequence). CDR3 length equals 17 residues. V lost 4 bases, J lost 8 bases, and 25 bases lay in between. CDR3 sequence reads: CASSPGFWDVTQDEQFF. In nucleotides, the CDR3 is TGTGCCAGCAGCCCCGGTTTCTGGGATGTCACTCAGGATGAGCAGTTCTTC.

CDR3 DNA sequence: TGTGCCAGCAGCGTCTACAGGGGTCCCTACAATGAGCAGTTCTTC. Protein sequence: CASSVYRGPYNEQFF. The J gene is TRBJ2-1, the V gene TRBV9, with 7 bases that match TRBD1. CDR1 is SGDLS and CDR2 is YYNGEE in the germline V gene. V lost 2 bases to trimming and J lost 2 bases; unmatched junction nucleotides: 4. The CDR3 is 15 amino acids.

J is TRBJ2-3 and V is TRBV23-1; 9 bases are shared with TRBD1. TRBV23-1 is classed as an ORF, of uncertain function. V dropped 0 bases and J dropped 5; count of bases not matched to a gene: 6. The CDR3 spans 16 residues. CDR3 nucleotide sequence: TGCGCCAGCAGTCAATCGAAACAGGGGGCGAAAGATACGCAGTATTTT. Translating it yields CASSQSKQGAKDTQYF.

In DNA form, the CDR3 reads TGTGCCAGCAGTGGGAGAGACAGGGGAGGCTATACGCAGTATTTT. Protein sequence: CASSGRDRGGYTQYF. The V call is TRBV6-5, the J call TRBJ2-3, with 8 bases that match TRBD1. The CDR3 is 15 amino acids. Germline V lookup: CDR1 MNHEY, CDR2 SVGAGI. The junction had 11 bases not matched to a gene; V was cut back by 5 bases and J by 7 bases.

This clone ranks as medium-sized. The chain is built from TRBV5-8 and TRBJ2-5; no clear D gene. V dropped 6 bases and J dropped 0 bases, with 9 bases sitting between them. This CDR3 has 13 residues. From germline, CDR1 is SGHTS and CDR2 YDEGEE. This CDR3 reads CASMRRDQETQYF. The CDR3 DNA reads TGTGCCAGCATGCGACGGGACCAAGAGACCCAGTACTTC.

The table lists this clone with a few counts. V gene TRBV7-2 combines with J gene TRBJ1-5; D is unclear. CDR3 length: 13 amino acids. CDR1 is SGHTA, CDR2 FQGNSA, per germline. With 4 bases removed from V and 1 base from J, the gap between germline ends came to 5 bases. CDR3: CASSSASNQPQHF. As DNA, the CDR3 is TGTGCCAGCAGCTCGGCGAGCAATCAGCCCCAGCATTTT.

The V call is TRBV6-6, the J call TRBJ1-2; D ambiguous. There are 10 residues in the CDR3. Germline loops: CDR1 MNHNY, CDR2 SVGAGI (reference sequence). The V end lost 7 bases, the J end lost 7 bases, and 7 bases lay between the germline ends. CDR3 region: CASIGSGYTF. CDR3 DNA: TGTGCCAGCATTGGGTCTGGCTACACCTTC.

The chain employs TRBV5-1 and TRBJ1-3; 7 nucleotides line up with TRBD1. With V trimmed by 4 bases and J by 0 bases, 10 bases remained unmatched. Germline lookup yields CDR1 SGHRS and CDR2 YFSETQ. The length of the CDR3 is 17 residues. This chain's CDR3 is CASSESRQGDSGNTIYF. The CDR3 DNA follows: TGCGCCAGCAGCGAAAGCCGACAGGGCGACTCTGGAAACACCATATATTTT.

This chain joins TRBV12-2 and TRBJ2-5; the table's D call TRBD1 went unverified against the DNA. TRBV12-2 is classified as a pseudogene. The CDR3 extends over 15 amino acids. The CDR3 reads CASRSGIRGAETQYF. The CDR3 DNA sequence: TGTGCAAGTCGCTCTGGGATTAGGGGCGCGGAGACCCAGTACTTC.

The rearrangement uses TRBV7-3 and TRBJ2-2; 10 nucleotides match TRBD1. CDR3 size: 16 residues. Unmatched junction bases numbered 7, after V lost 5 bases and J lost 4 bases. Germline CDR1 and CDR2: SGHTA and FQGTGA. In nucleotides, the CDR3 is TGTGCCAGCAGCAATTGGGGACAGGGGAGCACCGGGGAGCTGTTTTTT. Protein product: CASSNWGQGSTGELFF.

This clone came up once. The CDR3 nucleotides read TGTGCCAGCAAGGTCATTTTACGAAAGACCTATGGCTACACCTTC. Translating it yields CASKVILRKTYGYTF. The J gene is TRBJ1-2, the V gene TRBV5-2. TRBV5-2 is classified as a pseudogene. The CDR3 contains 15 residues.

This clone was counted a few times. The V call is TRBV7-8, the J call TRBJ2-7; D unresolved. The germline V and J ends were trimmed by 5 bases and 2 bases, with 10 bases remaining between them. Looked up from germline, CDR1 is SGHVS and CDR2 is FQNEAQ. The CDR3 runs 13 residues. CDR3 in amino acids: CASSPSGTYEQYF. The CDR3 nucleotides read TGTGCCAGCAGCCCCAGTGGGACCTACGAGCAGTACTTC.

CDR3 region: CASSLLGPHEQYF. The DNA of the CDR3 is TGTGCCAGCAGTTTGCTGGGACCGCACGAGCAGTACTTC. V and J are TRBV7-3 and TRBJ2-7, with D possibly being TRBD1 or TRBD2 (5 bases each). Per the germline V gene, CDR1 is SGHTA and CDR2 is FQGTGA. V was clipped by 6 bases and J by 5 bases, with 14 bases between them. The length of the CDR3 is 13 residues.

J is TRBJ2-6 and V is TRBV19; D unclear. The CDR3 is 14 residues long. Per germline, CDR1 LNHDA and CDR2 SQIVND (reference sequence). Trimming removed 6 bases from V and 4 bases from J, with 10 bases in between. The CDR3 region has the DNA TGTGCCAGTAGCAAGCTTTCCGGGGCCAACGTCCTGACTTTC. Encoded protein: CASSKLSGANVLTF.

By frequency in the sample, this clone is large (0.1 to 1%). The rearrangement links TRBV11-3 to TRBJ2-3, with D possibly TRBD2 on 6 matching bases. Per the germline V gene, CDR1 is SGHNT and CDR2 is YENEEA. Trimming took off 7 bases at V and 0 bases at J, with 14 bases between the two ends. CDR3 length: 15 residues. The CDR3 is CASNQRRGSTDTQYF. The CDR3 nucleotides read TGTGCCAGCAACCAACGCCGGGGGAGCACAGATACGCAGTATTTT.